This is a list of T cell receptor beta chains from one sample in a study of cytomegalovirus exposure and HLA in healthy donors. Generated by immunoSEQ multiplex PCR, the TCRdb table keeps only in-frame clones and is missing some. The sample lists 150,000 to 200,000 clones; approximately 86% were seen once. The sample was PBMCs. These receptors were obtained from a man aged 25-45 years in good health and CMV-seropositive. Each CDR3 is given with its conserved first and last residue. The order of the fields is J gene, V gene, clone size, D gene, CDR3 DNA, CDR3 protein. D genes are given only for firm matches. Size tells how often a clone was seen (once, few, many) or the class of an expanded clone, and some rows leave it out.

j_gene: TRBJ1-2; v_gene: TRBV5-6; abundance: NA; d_gene: NA; CDR3nt: TGTGCCAGCAGCTTGACGCGATATGGCTACACCTTC; CDR3aa: CASSLTRYGYTF
j_gene: TRBJ1-2; v_gene: TRBV6-6; abundance: NA; d_gene: NA; CDR3nt: TGTGCCAGCATAGCCCCGACAGTAAAAGATGGCTACACCTTC; CDR3aa: CASIAPTVKDGYTF
j_gene: TRBJ2-3; v_gene: TRBV2; abundance: once; d_gene: NA; CDR3nt: TGTGCCAGCCGACTCCAGGGGGGTGGGGGTACGCAGTATTTT; CDR3aa: CASRLQGGGGTQYF
j_gene: TRBJ1-3; v_gene: TRBV7-9; abundance: NA; d_gene: TRBD1; CDR3nt: TGTGCCAGCAGCGCGAGGGGACAGGGCAGCTCTGGAAACACCATATATTTT; CDR3aa: CASSARGQGSSGNTIYF
j_gene: TRBJ1-3; v_gene: TRBV7-2; abundance: once; d_gene: NA; CDR3nt: TGTGCCAGCAGCTTAGACAGAAACACCATATATTTT; CDR3aa: CASSLDRNTIYF
j_gene: TRBJ1-6; v_gene: TRBV4-1; abundance: once; d_gene: TRBD1; CDR3nt: TGCGCCAGCAGCCTTGGGACAGCCTATAATTCACCCCTCCACTTT; CDR3aa: CASSLGTAYNSPLHF
j_gene: TRBJ1-2; v_gene: TRBV19; abundance: NA; d_gene: NA; CDR3nt: TGTGCCAGTTCCCCGGGGATATCGGGCTACACCTTC; CDR3aa: CASSPGISGYTF
j_gene: TRBJ1-2; v_gene: TRBV6-6; abundance: few; d_gene: NA; CDR3nt: TGTGCCAGCAGTTACTCTTCTAGACAGCGGGATTATGGCTACACCTTC; CDR3aa: CASSYSSRQRDYGYTF
j_gene: TRBJ2-1; v_gene: TRBV13; abundance: once; d_gene: NA; CDR3nt: TGTGCCAGCAGCCCAGCAGGGGATAGTTGGAATGAGCAGTTCTTC; CDR3aa: CASSPAGDSWNEQFF
j_gene: TRBJ2-3; v_gene: TRBV13; abundance: NA; d_gene: TRBD2; CDR3nt: TGTGCCAGCAGCGTAGGGAGACTAGCGGGGAGTGGCACAGATACGCAGTATTTT; CDR3aa: CASSVGRLAGSGTDTQYF
j_gene: TRBJ2-5; v_gene: TRBV5-1; abundance: few; d_gene: TRBD2; CDR3nt: TGCGCCAGCAGCTTGGGTTCTAGCGGACAAGAGACCCAGTACTTC; CDR3aa: CASSLGSSGQETQYF
j_gene: TRBJ2-5; v_gene: TRBV18; abundance: NA; d_gene: NA; CDR3nt: TGTGCCAGCTCACCGCAGGGTCAAGAGACCCAGTACTTC; CDR3aa: CASSPQGQETQYF
j_gene: TRBJ2-2; v_gene: TRBV6-5; abundance: NA; d_gene: NA; CDR3nt: TGTGCCAGCAAAAAGTTAGGGGCAGGCACCGGGGAGCTGTTTTTT; CDR3aa: CASKKLGAGTGELFF
j_gene: TRBJ1-2; v_gene: TRBV29-1; abundance: NA; d_gene: NA; CDR3nt: TGCAGCGTTGAAGGAGGAGGCCAAAGGAGGTATGGCTACACCTTC; CDR3aa: CSVEGGGQRRYGYTF
j_gene: TRBJ2-5; v_gene: TRBV6-5; abundance: NA; d_gene: NA; CDR3nt: TGTGCCAGCAGTTTCCTTAGTGTGATGGAGACCCAGTACTTC; CDR3aa: CASSFLSVMETQYF
j_gene: TRBJ2-7; v_gene: TRBV6-1; abundance: NA; d_gene: TRBD1; CDR3nt: TGTGCCAGCAGTGTAACAGGGGGTAATTCCTACGAGCAGTACTTC; CDR3aa: CASSVTGGNSYEQYF
j_gene: TRBJ1-1; v_gene: TRBV7-6; abundance: NA; d_gene: NA; CDR3nt: TGTGCCAGCAGCTTAGCGTCGGGGGGGTCCCCAAGCACTGAAGCTTTCTTT; CDR3aa: CASSLASGGSPSTEAFF
j_gene: TRBJ1-4; v_gene: TRBV18; abundance: NA; d_gene: NA; CDR3nt: TGTGCCAGCTCACCTGCCTCGGGGAGAACTAATGAAAAACTGTTTTTT; CDR3aa: CASSPASGRTNEKLFF
j_gene: TRBJ2-2; v_gene: TRBV2; abundance: few; d_gene: TRBD2; CDR3nt: TGTGCCAGCAGTGCTAGCGGGCCGAACACCGGGGAGCTGTTTTTT; CDR3aa: CASSASGPNTGELFF
j_gene: TRBJ2-7; v_gene: TRBV5-1; abundance: few; d_gene: TRBD2; CDR3nt: TGCGCCAGCAGCCCCACGACTAGCGGGGAATACGAGCAGTACTTC; CDR3aa: CASSPTTSGEYEQYF
j_gene: TRBJ2-5; v_gene: TRBV7-9; abundance: NA; d_gene: NA; CDR3nt: TGTGCCAGCAGCCTCTCCCCTCGAGAGACAGAGCTCCAAGAGACCCAGTACTTC; CDR3aa: CASSLSPRETELQETQYF
j_gene: TRBJ2-2; v_gene: TRBV2; abundance: NA; d_gene: NA; CDR3nt: TGTGCCAGCAGTTCCCAGGGGCATGGGGAGCTGTTTTTT; CDR3aa: CASSSQGHGELFF
j_gene: TRBJ1-1; v_gene: TRBV5-1; abundance: NA; d_gene: TRBD1; CDR3nt: TGCGCCAGCAGCTCGACAGGGAGGAACACTGAAGCTTTCTTT; CDR3aa: CASSSTGRNTEAFF
j_gene: TRBJ2-7; v_gene: TRBV7-9; abundance: NA; d_gene: TRBD2; CDR3nt: TGTGCCAGCAGCTTAGTCGGACTAGCGGGCTACGAGCAGTACTTC; CDR3aa: CASSLVGLAGYEQYF
j_gene: TRBJ1-1; v_gene: TRBV27; abundance: NA; d_gene: NA; CDR3nt: TGTGCCAGCAGTTTAAGGGGTCGGGGGGCGGGTGAAGCTTTCTTT; CDR3aa: CASSLRGRGAGEAFF
j_gene: TRBJ1-1; v_gene: TRBV18; abundance: NA; d_gene: NA; CDR3nt: TGTGCCAGCTCGGGCATGAACACTGAAGCTTTCTTT; CDR3aa: CASSGMNTEAFF
j_gene: TRBJ2-3; v_gene: TRBV9; abundance: NA; d_gene: NA; CDR3nt: TGTGCCAGTTCAGGGGACACAGATACGCAGTATTTT; CDR3aa: CASSGDTDTQYF
j_gene: TRBJ1-2; v_gene: TRBV4-3; abundance: once; d_gene: TRBD1; CDR3nt: TGCGCCAGCAGCCAAGAGGACAGGGCGGGGGATGGCTACACCTTC; CDR3aa: CASSQEDRAGDGYTF
j_gene: TRBJ2-7; v_gene: TRBV9; abundance: NA; d_gene: NA; CDR3nt: TGTGCCAGCAGCGTAGGGACAGCTAACTACGAGCAGTACTTC; CDR3aa: CASSVGTANYEQYF
j_gene: TRBJ1-5; v_gene: TRBV4-1; abundance: NA; d_gene: NA; CDR3nt: TGCGCCAGCAGCCAAGATCGGGGTAACAATCAGCCCCAGCATTTT; CDR3aa: CASSQDRGNNQPQHF
j_gene: TRBJ1-2; v_gene: TRBV6-5; abundance: few; d_gene: TRBD1; CDR3nt: TGTGCCAGCAGTTACGGAGGACAGGAATCCTATGGCTACACCTTC; CDR3aa: CASSYGGQESYGYTF
j_gene: TRBJ2-1; v_gene: TRBV9; abundance: NA; d_gene: TRBD2; CDR3nt: TGTGCCAGCAGCGTAGTAGGGCTAGCGGGGGACAATGAGCAGTTCTTC; CDR3aa: CASSVVGLAGDNEQFF
j_gene: TRBJ1-1; v_gene: TRBV7-8; abundance: NA; d_gene: TRBD1; CDR3nt: TGTGCCAGCAGCTTAGCAGCAACCGGGACAGGGCGCATGAACACTGAAGCTTTCTTT; CDR3aa: CASSLAATGTGRMNTEAFF
j_gene: TRBJ1-4; v_gene: TRBV7-6; abundance: NA; d_gene: NA; CDR3nt: TGTGCCAGCAGCCCCCGGACAGTCGCAACTAATGAAAAACTGTTTTTT; CDR3aa: CASSPRTVATNEKLFF
j_gene: TRBJ2-5; v_gene: TRBV10-2; abundance: NA; d_gene: TRBD2; CDR3nt: TGCGCCAGCAGTGAGGCGGTAGCGGGGGGAAAAGAGACCCAGTACTTC; CDR3aa: CASSEAVAGGKETQYF
j_gene: TRBJ2-3; v_gene: TRBV11-2; abundance: once; d_gene: TRBD2; CDR3nt: TGTGCCAGCAGCGCGGGGGGGCGGGGAGATACGCAGTATTTT; CDR3aa: CASSAGGRGDTQYF
j_gene: TRBJ1-6; v_gene: TRBV5-1; abundance: NA; d_gene: NA; CDR3nt: TGCGCCAGCAGGGGGGACATTAATTCACCCCTCCACTTT; CDR3aa: CASRGDINSPLHF
j_gene: TRBJ1-1; v_gene: TRBV18; abundance: NA; d_gene: NA; CDR3nt: TGTGCCAGCTCACCGCCAGGGCCACAGAACACTGAAGCTTTCTTT; CDR3aa: CASSPPGPQNTEAFF
j_gene: TRBJ1-6; v_gene: TRBV2; abundance: few; d_gene: NA; CDR3nt: TGTGCCAGCAGAGACATCGACAGATCCAATTCACCCCTCCACTTT; CDR3aa: CASRDIDRSNSPLHF
j_gene: TRBJ1-5; v_gene: TRBV7-2; abundance: NA; d_gene: TRBD1; CDR3nt: TGTGCCAGCAGCGGACAGGGGGATAGCAATCAGCCCCAGCATTTT; CDR3aa: CASSGQGDSNQPQHF
j_gene: TRBJ1-1; v_gene: TRBV25-1; abundance: once; d_gene: NA; CDR3nt: TGTGCCAGCAGTGCCTACAAGTCGTTCGGCGGCACTGAAGCTTTCTTT; CDR3aa: CASSAYKSFGGTEAFF
j_gene: TRBJ2-1; v_gene: TRBV19; abundance: NA; d_gene: NA; CDR3nt: TGTGCCAGTAGCGACTCTGGAGTTCGGAAGCAGTTCTTC; CDR3aa: CASSDSGVRKQFF
j_gene: TRBJ2-6; v_gene: TRBV5-1; abundance: once; d_gene: NA; CDR3nt: TGCGCCAGCAGCTTGGCCGATGGACTGAACTCTGGGGCCAACGTCCTGACTTTC; CDR3aa: CASSLADGLNSGANVLTF
j_gene: TRBJ2-7; v_gene: TRBV2; abundance: NA; d_gene: NA; CDR3nt: TGTGCCAGCAGTGAACTCAGTGAGCAGTACTTC; CDR3aa: CASSELSEQYF
j_gene: TRBJ1-5; v_gene: TRBV4-1; abundance: NA; d_gene: NA; CDR3nt: TGCGCCAGCAGCCCCCGAGAGGGTAGCAATCAGCCCCAGCATTTT; CDR3aa: CASSPREGSNQPQHF
j_gene: TRBJ2-2; v_gene: TRBV7-8; abundance: NA; d_gene: NA; CDR3nt: TGTGCCAGCAGCTTGAAGAGGGCAGTAGCGAACACCGGGGAGCTGTTTTTT; CDR3aa: CASSLKRAVANTGELFF
j_gene: TRBJ2-3; v_gene: TRBV30; abundance: many; d_gene: TRBD2; CDR3nt: TGTGCCTGGAGGGTGAGGGAACTAGCGGGGGAGGGAACAGATACGCAGTATTTT; CDR3aa: CAWRVRELAGEGTDTQYF
j_gene: TRBJ1-4; v_gene: TRBV6-5; abundance: once; d_gene: NA; CDR3nt: TGTGCCACCCGAGCCAACGAAGAGGTTGGGGAAAAACTGTTTTTT; CDR3aa: CATRANEEVGEKLFF
j_gene: TRBJ2-1; v_gene: TRBV28; abundance: NA; d_gene: TRBD2; CDR3nt: TGTGCCAGCACCCGACCCGGGGGGGGCCTCTACAATGAGCAGTTCTTC; CDR3aa: CASTRPGGGLYNEQFF
j_gene: TRBJ2-1; v_gene: TRBV6-5; abundance: few; d_gene: NA; CDR3nt: TGTGCCACAGGGGCGTACAATGAGCAGTTCTTC; CDR3aa: CATGAYNEQFF
j_gene: TRBJ2-1; v_gene: TRBV9; abundance: NA; d_gene: TRBD2; CDR3nt: TGTGCCAGCAGTACTAGCGGGGGCAATGAGCAGTTCTTC; CDR3aa: CASSTSGGNEQFF
j_gene: TRBJ2-3; v_gene: TRBV4-3; abundance: once; d_gene: TRBD2; CDR3nt: TGCGCCAGCAGCCAAGATCCGGCTAGCGGGGAGGCAGATACGCAGTATTTT; CDR3aa: CASSQDPASGEADTQYF